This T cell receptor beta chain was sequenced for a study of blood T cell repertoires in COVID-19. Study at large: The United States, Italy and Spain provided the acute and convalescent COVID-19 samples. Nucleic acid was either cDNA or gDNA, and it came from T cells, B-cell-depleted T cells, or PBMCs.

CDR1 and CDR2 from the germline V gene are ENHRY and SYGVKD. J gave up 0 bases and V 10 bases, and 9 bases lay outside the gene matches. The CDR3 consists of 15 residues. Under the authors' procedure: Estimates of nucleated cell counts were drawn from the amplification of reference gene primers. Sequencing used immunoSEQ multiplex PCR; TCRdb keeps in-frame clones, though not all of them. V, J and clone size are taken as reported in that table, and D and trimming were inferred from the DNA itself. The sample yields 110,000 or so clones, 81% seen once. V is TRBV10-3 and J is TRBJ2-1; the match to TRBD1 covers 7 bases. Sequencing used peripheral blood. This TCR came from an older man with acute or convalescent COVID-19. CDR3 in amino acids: CATNRDSLSYNEQFF. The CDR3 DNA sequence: TGTGCCACCAACAGGGACAGTCTCTCCTACAATGAGCAGTTCTTC.